These 10 T cell receptor beta chains were all obtained from the same sample, sequenced in a study of CD8 T cells in ankylosing spondylitis. TCRdb fed the 5' RACE reads into MiXCR, producing one record per CDR3 protein. The sample records about 340,000 distinct CDR3 sequences, 7% to 9% being singletons. Study outcomes and limitations: Under 10 highly homologous variants formed a TCR beta motif that appeared characteristic of ankylosing spondylitis blood.

These receptors' targets are unknown. Specimen: blood, either unsorted or a sorted T cell fraction (not recorded which). These receptors were collected from a male donor with ankylosing spondylitis.

This clonotype was detected ten times or more. The chain combines TRBV7-2 with TRBJ2-2, with D unresolved. Germline V gene sequence: CDR1 SGHTA, CDR2 FQGNSA. The CDR3 sequence is 15 residues long. Trimming shortened V by 4 bases and J by 1 base, and 10 bases separated the two germline ends. Here the CDR3 reads CASSSTTQNTGELFF. CDR3 nucleotide sequence: TGTGCCAGCAGCTCCACGACCCAGAACACCGGGGAGCTGTTTTTT.

This clonotype has just a few counts. V usage is TRBV6-1 and J usage is TRBJ1-2, with 7 nucleotides matching TRBD1. The trim removed 8 bases at V and 5 bases at J, leaving 8 bases unmatched. CDR1 and CDR2 (germline): MNHNS, SASEGT. The CDR3 sequence is 13 residues long. CDR3 loop: CASGRQGGYGYTF. DNA for the CDR3: TGTGCCAGCGGGAGACAGGGAGGATATGGCTACACCTTC.

The chain links TRBV7-3 to TRBJ2-1; D gene ambiguous. The CDR3 has 13 residues. The germline CDR1 and CDR2 sequences are SGHTA and FQGTGA. V gave up 0 bases and J gave up 4 bases, with 4 bases separating them. This CDR3 is CASSLTFYNEQFF. CDR3 sequence (DNA): TGTGCCAGCAGCTTAACCTTTTACAATGAGCAGTTCTTC.

In its sample, this clonotype was seen many times. The genes are TRBV3-1 and TRBJ2-6; the D is unclear. There are 15 residues in the CDR3. The V and J ends lost 4 bases and 0 bases respectively, with 7 bases between them. Germline CDR1 LGHDT, CDR2 YNNKEL (reference sequence). The CDR3 loop reads CASSPLNSGANVLTF. The CDR3 nucleotides read TGTGCCAGCAGCCCACTCAACTCTGGGGCCAACGTCCTGACTTTC.

The sample holds a few counts of this clonotype. This chain connects TRBV4-3 to TRBJ1-2; D not certain. CDR1 is LGHNA and CDR2 is YSLEER in the germline V gene. The CDR3 length is 14 residues. Trimming pared 1 base from V and 1 base from J, leaving 7 bases between. The CDR3 DNA reads as TGCGCCAGCAGCCAAGTATTCAGTAACTATGGCTACACCTTC. This codes for CASSQVFSNYGYTF.

The gene calls are TRBV24-1 and TRBJ2-1; 8 bases align to TRBD2. V trimming: 3 bases; J trimming: 2 bases; junction bases outside the gene matches: 11. The germline V gene encodes CDR1 KGHDR and CDR2 SFDVKD. The CDR3 length is 18 residues. The CDR3 DNA reads as TGTGCCACCAGTGATAGACGGAGCGGGAGAGGAACCTACAATGAGCAGTTCTTC. The encoded protein is CATSDRRSGRGTYNEQFF.

This clonotype was seen ten or more times. The J gene is TRBJ2-3, the V gene TRBV12-3 or TRBV12-4, with D perhaps TRBD1 (6 bases). Trimming removed 6 bases from V and 2 bases from J, with 12 bases in between. The CDR3 loop spans 14 amino acids. The CDR3 protein is CASRWGHYTDTQYF. Written as DNA, the CDR3 is TGTGCCAGCAGATGGGGACATTACACAGATACGCAGTATTTT.

V is TRBV11-1 and J is TRBJ2-7; D is ambiguous. V was pared by 2 bases and J by 2 bases, with 13 bases between. CDR1 is SGHAT, CDR2 FQDESV, per germline (reference sequence). The CDR3 loop spans 15 amino acids. CDR3 loop: CASSLLRGRTYEQYF. DNA of the CDR3: TGTGCCAGCAGCTTACTGCGCGGACGGACCTACGAGCAGTACTTC.

The gene calls are TRBV7-2 and TRBJ2-3; 7 bases are shared with TRBD1. The length of the CDR3 is 17 residues. CDR1 and CDR2 (germline): SGHTA, FQGNSA. J gave up 0 bases and V 1 base, and 7 bases lay outside the gene matches. For the CDR3, the DNA is TGTGCCAGCAGCTTAGGCCTGACAGGGACCAGCACAGATACGCAGTATTTT. It yields the protein CASSLGLTGTSTDTQYF.

The rearrangement links TRBV7-3 to TRBJ2-5, with TRBD1 as a possible D gene (6 bases). There are 13 residues in the CDR3. Germline values: CDR1 SGHTA, CDR2 FQGTGA. V was shortened by 5 bases and J by 5 bases, with 12 bases between the two germline ends. For the CDR3, the DNA is TGTGCCAGCAGCACAACAGGGTGGGAGACCCAGTACTTC. Amino acid sequence: CASSTTGWETQYF.